This T cell receptor (beta chain) is from a study of T cell responses to AZD1222 COVID-19 vaccine (dated by TCRdb to the early 2020s). Background on the whole study: A total of 233 trial participants underwent TCR sequencing, of whom 200 to 220 had received two doses of AZD1222 and about 26 had received two doses of the MenACWY control vaccine. Trial participants were enrolled by age into 18-55, 56-69 and 70-plus year subgroups, with about 150, 28 and 57 TCR-sequenced participants respectively.

Overall study results and their limits: Vaccine-associated CD4 TCRs spanned the whole spike protein, with dominant responses in regions 160-218 and 743-854. Conclusions about previously exposed vaccinees are limited because only six or seven AZD1222 recipients were SARS-CoV-2 seropositive at baseline. In the small 56-69-year group, the increase in depth fell short of significance, most likely because of low power. Nearly half of unique spike-specific TCRs reportedly recognized epitopes outside regions mutated in the B.1.351 and B.1.1.7 variants. Because no day 14 peak-response samples were available, the repertoires could be characterized only after the peak T cell response. After two AZD1222 doses, both the breadth and the depth of spike-specific TCRs were significantly higher than at day 0 and than in MenACWY recipients. Participants were mostly white British, with more females than males. The authors suggested clonal diversity may have been underestimated.

This specimen's time point label, per the study, means: baseline before first vaccination. This specimen's treatment or condition label, per the study, means: meningococcal conjugate vaccine given as trial control. The vaccinee samples were drawn from two UK trials, COV001 and COV002, one of which was a single-blind randomized controlled phase 2/3 trial testing AZD1222 (ChAdOx1 nCoV-19) in healthy adults. Trial participant PBMC samples were collected at day 0 and day 28 after the second dose for TCRbeta chain sequencing. The CDR3 regions of human TCRbeta chains were analyzed by immunosequencing. Under the source paper's analysis protocol: Repertoire TCRs were matched against a reference library of SARS-CoV-2-specific TCRs generated with the MIRA antigen-specificity platform. Breadth was defined as the fraction of unique TCRs that were SARS-CoV-2-associated. Depth was defined as the fraction of total T cells that were SARS-CoV-2-associated. Using the MIRA data, each spike-specific TCR was mapped to the spike region that the TCR reacts to and placed in a CD4 or CD8 class. Log10-transformed breadth and depth values were compared by one-way ANOVA with Sidak's multiple comparisons tests. TCRdb provides this immuneACCESS table in a form limited to in-frame rearrangements. Some clones are lacking; in checked studies, under half of them reflect an unresolved V gene, and why the rest are absent is not known. That table is the source of V, J and clone size, and D and trimming were worked out from the DNA. This sample is represented by roughly 85,000 clones; approximately 85% of them were singletons. Of the sample, approximately 4.7% falls within the top ten clones.

The CDR3 spans 14 residues, from the cysteine through the phenylalanine. CDR3 DNA is the only sequence kept; it has 42 bases, read in frame from the first base. V is cut by 4 bases and J by 5 bases, and the space between the germline ends is 12 bases. The germline V gene specifies SGHNT as CDR1 and YENEEA as CDR2. Notes on this clone: Its antigen is currently not known. No clone much larger than this one lies a single base away; base qualities are absent.

This receptor was obtained from an adult in good health. This chain is built from TRBV11-3 and TRBJ2-1; 6 matching bases give a weak D call of TRBD2. The sequenced sample was peripheral blood, obtained on day 0 of MenACWY control vaccination. The sequenced DNA is TGTGCCAGCAGCTATGCGGGACTTAACAATGAGCAGTTCTTC. The encoded protein is CASSYAGLNNEQFF.